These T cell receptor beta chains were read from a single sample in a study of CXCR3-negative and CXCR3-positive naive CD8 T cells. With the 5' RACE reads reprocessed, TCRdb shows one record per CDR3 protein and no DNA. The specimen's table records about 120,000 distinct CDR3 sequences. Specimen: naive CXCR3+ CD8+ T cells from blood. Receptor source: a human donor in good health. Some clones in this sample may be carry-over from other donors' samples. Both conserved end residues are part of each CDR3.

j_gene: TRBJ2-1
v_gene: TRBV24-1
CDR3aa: CATSDLGTTFREQFF

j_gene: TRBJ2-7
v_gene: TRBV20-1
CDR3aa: CSARDPDRTTLYEQYF

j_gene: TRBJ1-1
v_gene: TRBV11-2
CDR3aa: CASSDDSADEAFF

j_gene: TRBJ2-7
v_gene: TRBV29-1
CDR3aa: CSVEDNSDEQYF

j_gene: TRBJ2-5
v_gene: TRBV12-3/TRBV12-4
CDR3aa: CASRGLDQETQYF

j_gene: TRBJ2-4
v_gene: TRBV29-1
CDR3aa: CSAWTGGNIQYF

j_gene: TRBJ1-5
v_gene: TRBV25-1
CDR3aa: CASSEYNDQPQHF

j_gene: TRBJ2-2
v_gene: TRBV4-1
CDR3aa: CASSRSQGFTGELFF

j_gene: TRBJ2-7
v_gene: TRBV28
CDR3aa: CASSLRVAGYEQYF

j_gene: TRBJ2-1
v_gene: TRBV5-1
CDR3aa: CASSLAFGTLDNEQFF

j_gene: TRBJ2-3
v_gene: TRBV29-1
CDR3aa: CSVEGEAGGSTDTQYF

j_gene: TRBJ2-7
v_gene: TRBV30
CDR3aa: CAWKRQGYEQYF

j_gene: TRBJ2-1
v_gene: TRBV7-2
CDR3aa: CASSNTGAPLFF

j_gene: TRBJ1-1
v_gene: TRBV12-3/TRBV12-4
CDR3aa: CASSAPGMNTEAFF

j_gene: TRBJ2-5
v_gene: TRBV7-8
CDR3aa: CASSLAGETQYF

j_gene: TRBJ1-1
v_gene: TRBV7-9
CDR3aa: CASSTSVTEAFF

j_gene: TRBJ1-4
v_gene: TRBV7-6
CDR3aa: CASSLSLMDEKLFF

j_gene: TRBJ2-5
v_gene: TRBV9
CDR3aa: CASSVGTGGQETQYF

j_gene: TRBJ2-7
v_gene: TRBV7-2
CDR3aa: CASSSPGTGFYEQYF

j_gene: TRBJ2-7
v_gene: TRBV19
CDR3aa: CASSISETGNEQYF

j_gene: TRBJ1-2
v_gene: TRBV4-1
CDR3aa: CASSQVGQDYGYTF

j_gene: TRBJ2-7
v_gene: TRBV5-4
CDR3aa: CASSLDSPHEQYF

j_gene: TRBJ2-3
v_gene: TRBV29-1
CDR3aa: CSLREGSTDTQYF

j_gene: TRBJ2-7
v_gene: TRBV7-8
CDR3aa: CASSFFRDRTNEQYF

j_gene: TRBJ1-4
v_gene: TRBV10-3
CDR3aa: CAISESWNEKLFF

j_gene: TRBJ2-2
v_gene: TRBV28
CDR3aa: CASSSTHPSSGSIPGELFF

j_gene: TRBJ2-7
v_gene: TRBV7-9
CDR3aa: CASSARLAGVREQYF

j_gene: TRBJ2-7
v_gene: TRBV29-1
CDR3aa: CSVEVAGLPPYEQYF

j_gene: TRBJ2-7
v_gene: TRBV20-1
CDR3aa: CSARDSAGVFSYEQYF

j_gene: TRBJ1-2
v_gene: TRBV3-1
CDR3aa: CASSQDGQQPYYGYTF

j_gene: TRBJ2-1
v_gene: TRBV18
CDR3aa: CASSPGIAGTLDNEQFF

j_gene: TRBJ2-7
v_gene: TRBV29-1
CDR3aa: CSVEDGGQGPYEQYF

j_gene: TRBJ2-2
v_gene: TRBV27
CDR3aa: CASSLDRSFANTGELFF

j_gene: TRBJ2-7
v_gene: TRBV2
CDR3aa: CASSGDRPYEQYF

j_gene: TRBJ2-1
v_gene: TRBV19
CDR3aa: CASSISFDEQFF